The source of this T cell receptor beta chain is a study of T cell repertoires in aging, cancer and after chemotherapy. Study-level information: Healthy donor repertoires were recorded over several months to years and showed clear clonal overlap.

Trimming cost V 3 bases and J 9 bases, with 15 bases left between them. Germline CDR1 and CDR2: SGHRS and YFSETQ. The CDR3 sequence is 13 residues long. The template was genomic DNA from peripheral blood, not RNA. Multiplex touch-down PCR with TRB-A/B primers amplified rearranged V-D-J TRB sequences. TCRdb independently ran MiXCR on the multiplex PCR reads; one entry per CDR3 protein. The data contain some 10,000 distinct CDR3 sequences, 40% to 45% of them singletons. The chain is built from TRBV5-1 and TRBJ1-2, with TRBD1 as a possible D gene (6 bases). The sequence derives from a human donor in good health. Sample: blood. The CDR3 region is CASSSPEGGSYTF. The CDR3 DNA reads TGCGCCAGCAGCTCACCGGAGGGGGGCAGCTACACCTTC. Looking up the rest from reference TRBV5-1 and TRBJ1-2 gives the full variable domain: KAGVTQTPRYLIKTRGQQVTLSCSPISGHRSVSWYQQTPGQGLQFLFEYFSETQRNKGNFPGRFSGRQFSNSRSEMNVSTLELGDSALYLCASSSPEGGSYTFGSGTRLTVV.